These T cell receptor beta chains were read from a single sample in a study of control samples from healthy donors and cancer patients. Only in-frame clones appear in the TCRdb table, and some are missing; sequencing was by immunoSEQ multiplex PCR. The sample lists under 150,000 clones; approximately 89% were seen once. The sequenced sample was blood. These receptors all stem from a man aged 55 to 70 in good health. CDR3s include the opening cysteine and the closing phenylalanine or tryptophan. A D gene is named only where the DNA matches it firmly. A row's size may be missing; if present it is once, few, many or a size class.

cdr3_aa | cdr3_nt | j_call | v_call | d_call | clone_size
CASSLSLRATSGYTF | TGTGCCAGCAGTTTATCGCTCAGGGCGACTTCGGGCTACACCTTC | TRBJ1-2 | TRBV27 | . | once
CASSQWQKETQYF | TGCGCCAGCAGCCAATGGCAGAAAGAGACCCAGTACTTC | TRBJ2-5 | TRBV4-1 | . | .
CATSDGAYNQPQHF | TGTGCCACCAGTGATGGGGCTTACAATCAGCCCCAGCATTTT | TRBJ1-5 | TRBV24-1 | . | .
CASSPEARRHDPNEKLFF | TGTGCCAGCAGTCCTGAGGCCCGACGCCATGATCCTAATGAAAAACTGTTTTTT | TRBJ1-4 | TRBV2 | . | .
CASTLTGGGVGNQPQHF | TGTGCCAGTACACTAACGGGCGGAGGCGTGGGCAATCAGCCCCAGCATTTT | TRBJ1-5 | TRBV19 | . | .
CASSFRGPNSPLHF | TGTGCCAGCAGTTTCCGCGGACCTAATTCACCCCTCCACTTT | TRBJ1-6 | TRBV6-5 | . | .
CASRIGQANSPLHF | TGTGCCAGCAGGATTGGACAGGCTAATTCACCCCTCCACTTT | TRBJ1-6 | TRBV28 | TRBD1 | .
CASSLEAGSADTQYF | TGTGCCAGCAGCTTAGAGGCAGGGTCGGCAGATACGCAGTATTTT | TRBJ2-3 | TRBV7-9 | . | .
CASSLSGGRGSEQYF | TGTGCCAGCAGTTTATCGGGAGGGCGGGGATCCGAGCAGTACTTC | TRBJ2-7 | TRBV28 | TRBD2 | .
CASSLFSGGAGSRYEQYF | TGTGCCAGCAGTTTGTTTAGCGGGGGGGCCGGGAGCCGCTACGAGCAGTACTTC | TRBJ2-7 | TRBV28 | TRBD2 | .
CASSLDYQPQHF | TGTGCCAGCAGCCTAGACTACCAGCCCCAGCATTTT | TRBJ1-5 | TRBV7-2 | . | .
CASRGGSYSGNTIYF | TGTGCCAGCAGGGGGGGTTCCTACTCTGGAAACACCATATATTTT | TRBJ1-3 | TRBV28 | . | once
CASRDSTGEDTQYF | TGTGCCAGCAGGGATTCGACAGGGGAAGATACGCAGTATTTT | TRBJ2-3 | TRBV28 | TRBD1 | .
CASSLRAIGGYTF | TGTGCCAGCAGTTTACGGGCTATCGGGGGCTACACCTTC | TRBJ1-2 | TRBV28 | . | .
CASSGFSGGAGEQFF | TGCGCCAGCAGCGGATTTAGCGGGGGGGCCGGTGAGCAGTTCTTC | TRBJ2-1 | TRBV5-1 | TRBD2 | .
CAISESGGGNQPQHF | TGTGCCATCAGTGAGTCGGGGGGGGGCAATCAGCCCCAGCATTTT | TRBJ1-5 | TRBV10-3 | . | .
CATSPTNEKLFF | TGTGCCACCTCCCCAACTAATGAAAAACTGTTTTTT | TRBJ1-4 | TRBV15 | . | .
CASSFNAGPYGYTF | TGTGCCAGCAGCTTTAACGCAGGGCCCTATGGCTACACCTTC | TRBJ1-2 | TRBV7-8 | . | once
CASSLAIGQGNEKLFF | TGTGCCAGCAGCTTGGCCATAGGACAGGGGAATGAAAAACTGTTTTTT | TRBJ1-4 | TRBV5-5 | TRBD1 | once
CASSDRTRDWGNQPQHF | TGTGCCAGCAGCGATAGGACCAGGGACTGGGGAAATCAGCCCCAGCATTTT | TRBJ1-5 | TRBV6-2/TRBV6-3 | . | .
CAISGSQGVNQPQHF | TGTGCCATCAGTGGCTCGCAGGGAGTAAATCAGCCCCAGCATTTT | TRBJ1-5 | TRBV10-3 | . | few
CASSSGTSRLGSPLHF | TGTGCCAGCAGTTCAGGGACATCTAGATTGGGCTCACCCCTCCACTTT | TRBJ1-6 | TRBV5-5 | . | medium-sized
CASTQGGGQPQHF | TGTGCCAGCACTCAAGGGGGCGGGCAGCCCCAGCATTTT | TRBJ1-5 | TRBV6-6 | TRBD1 | .
CASSLGPLSSIF | TGTGCCAGCAGTTTGGGGCCACTCTCCTCCATCTTC | TRBJ1-2 | TRBV12-3/TRBV12-4 | . | once
CASSHGGTSTGELFF | TGTGCCAGCAGCCACGGCGGGACTAGCACCGGGGAGCTGTTTTTT | TRBJ2-2 | TRBV3-1/TRBV3-2 | TRBD2 | .
CASSSDYGYTF | TGTGCCAGCAGCTCAGATTATGGCTACACCTTC | TRBJ1-2 | TRBV5-6 | . | .
CATSFRGREKLFF | TGTGCCACTTCGTTCAGGGGGCGAGAAAAACTGTTTTTT | TRBJ1-4 | TRBV27 | TRBD1 | .
CASSFWGSGYTF | TGTGCCAGCAGTTTTTGGGGCTCCGGCTACACCTTC | TRBJ1-2 | TRBV12-3/TRBV12-4 | . | .